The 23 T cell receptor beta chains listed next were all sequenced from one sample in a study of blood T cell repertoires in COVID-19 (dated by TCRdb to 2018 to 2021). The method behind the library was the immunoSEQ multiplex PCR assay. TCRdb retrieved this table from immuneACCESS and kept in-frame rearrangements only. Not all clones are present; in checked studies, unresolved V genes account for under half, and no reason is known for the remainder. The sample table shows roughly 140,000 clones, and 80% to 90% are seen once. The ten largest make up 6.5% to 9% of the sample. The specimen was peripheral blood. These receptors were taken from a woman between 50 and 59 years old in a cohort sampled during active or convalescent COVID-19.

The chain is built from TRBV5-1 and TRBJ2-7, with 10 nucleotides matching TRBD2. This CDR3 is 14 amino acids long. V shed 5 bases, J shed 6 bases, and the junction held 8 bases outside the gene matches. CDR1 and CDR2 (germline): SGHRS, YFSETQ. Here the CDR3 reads CASRSGGATREQYF. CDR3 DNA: TGCGCCAGCAGGAGCGGGGGGGCGACTCGCGAGCAGTACTTC.

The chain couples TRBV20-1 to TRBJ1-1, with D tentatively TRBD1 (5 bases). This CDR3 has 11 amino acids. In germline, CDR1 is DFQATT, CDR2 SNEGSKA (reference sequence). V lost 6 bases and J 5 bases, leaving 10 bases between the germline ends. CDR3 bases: TGCAGTGCCACCAGGGCAACTGAAGCTTTCTTT. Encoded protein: CSATRATEAFF.

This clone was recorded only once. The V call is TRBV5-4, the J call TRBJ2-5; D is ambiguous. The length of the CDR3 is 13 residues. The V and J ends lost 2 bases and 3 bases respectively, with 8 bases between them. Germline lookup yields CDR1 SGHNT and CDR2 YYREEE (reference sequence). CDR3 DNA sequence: TGTGCCAGCAGCTTCACAGCTGAAGAGACCCAGTACTTC. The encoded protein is CASSFTAEETQYF.

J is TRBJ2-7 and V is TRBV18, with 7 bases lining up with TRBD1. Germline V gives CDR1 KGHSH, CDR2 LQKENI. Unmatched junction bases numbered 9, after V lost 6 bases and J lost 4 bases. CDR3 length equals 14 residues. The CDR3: CASSTGASQYEQYF. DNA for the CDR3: TGTGCCAGCTCCACAGGGGCGTCTCAGTACGAGCAGTACTTC.

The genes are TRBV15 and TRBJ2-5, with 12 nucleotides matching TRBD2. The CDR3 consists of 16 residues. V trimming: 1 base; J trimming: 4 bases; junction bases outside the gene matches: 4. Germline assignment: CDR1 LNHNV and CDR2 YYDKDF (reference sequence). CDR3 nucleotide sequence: TGTGCCACCAGCAGAGGAGGACTAGCGGGGTCAGAGACCCAGTACTTC. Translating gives CATSRGGLAGSETQYF.

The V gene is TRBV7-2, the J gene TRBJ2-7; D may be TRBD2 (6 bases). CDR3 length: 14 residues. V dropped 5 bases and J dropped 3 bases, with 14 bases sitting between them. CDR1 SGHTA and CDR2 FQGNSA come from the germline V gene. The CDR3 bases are TGTGCCAGCAGCCCCCCGACTAGTTTCTACGAGCAGTACTTC. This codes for CASSPPTSFYEQYF. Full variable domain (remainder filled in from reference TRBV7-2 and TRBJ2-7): GAGVSQSPSNKVTEKGKDVELRCDPISGHTALYWYRQSLGQGLEFLIYFQGNSAPDKSGLPSDRFSAERTGGSVSTLTIQRTQQEDSAVYLCASSPPTSFYEQYFGPGTRLTVT.

DNA of the CDR3: TGTGCCACAGGGGTTTCCGACTATGGCTACACCTTC. Its protein product is CATGVSDYGYTF. The V call is TRBV10-3, the J call TRBJ1-2, with D perhaps matching TRBD1 (6 bases). V lost 10 bases, J lost 3 bases, and 12 bases lay in between. Germline values: CDR1 ENHRY, CDR2 SYGVKD. The CDR3 contains 12 residues.

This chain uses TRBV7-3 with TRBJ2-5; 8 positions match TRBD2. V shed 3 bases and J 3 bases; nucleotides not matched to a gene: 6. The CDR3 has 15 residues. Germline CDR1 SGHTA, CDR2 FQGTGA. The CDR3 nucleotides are TGTGCCAGCAGCTTGGCGGGGGGCGAAGAAGAGACCCAGTACTTC. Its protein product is CASSLAGGEEETQYF.

CDR3 sequence reads: CASSETGQGNQPQHF. CDR3 bases: TGCGCCAGCAGTGAGACGGGACAGGGGAATCAGCCCCAGCATTTT. The J gene is TRBJ1-5, the V gene TRBV10-2; 10 bases match TRBD1. Germline V gene data show CDR1 as WSHSY and CDR2 as SAAADI. The V segment lost 2 bases and the J segment 4 bases; nucleotides outside the gene matches: 2. This CDR3 has 15 residues.

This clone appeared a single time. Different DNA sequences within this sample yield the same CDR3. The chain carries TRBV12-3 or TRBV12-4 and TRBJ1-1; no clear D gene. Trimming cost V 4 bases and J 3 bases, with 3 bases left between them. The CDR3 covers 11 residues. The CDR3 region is CASSSYTEAFF. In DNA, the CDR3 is TGTGCCAGCAGTTCTTACACTGAAGCTTTCTTT.

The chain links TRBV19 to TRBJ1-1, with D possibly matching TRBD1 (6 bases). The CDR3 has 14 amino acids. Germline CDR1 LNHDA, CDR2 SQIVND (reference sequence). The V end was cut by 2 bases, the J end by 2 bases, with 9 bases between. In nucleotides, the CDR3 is TGTGCCAGTAGTATATGGACAGCTAACACTGAAGCTTTCTTT. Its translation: CASSIWTANTEAFF. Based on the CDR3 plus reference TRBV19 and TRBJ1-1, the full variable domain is DGGITQSPKYLFRKEGQNVTLSCEQNLNHDAMYWYRQDPGQGLRLIYYSQIVNDFQKGDIAEGYSVSREKKESFPLTVTSAQKNPTAFYLCASSIWTANTEAFFGQGTRLTVV.

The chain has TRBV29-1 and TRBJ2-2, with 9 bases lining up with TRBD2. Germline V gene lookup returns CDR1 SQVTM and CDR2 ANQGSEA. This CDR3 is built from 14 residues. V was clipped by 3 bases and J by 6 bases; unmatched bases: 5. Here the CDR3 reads CSVDQRGVPGELFF. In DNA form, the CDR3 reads TGCAGCGTTGATCAGCGGGGGGTGCCCGGGGAGCTGTTTTTT.

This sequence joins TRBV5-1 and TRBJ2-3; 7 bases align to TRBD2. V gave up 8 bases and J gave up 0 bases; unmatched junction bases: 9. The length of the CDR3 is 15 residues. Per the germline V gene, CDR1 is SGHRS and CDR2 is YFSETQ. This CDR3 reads CARGTTLLSTDTQYF. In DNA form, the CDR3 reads TGCGCCAGGGGGACTACCTTATTAAGCACAGATACGCAGTATTTT. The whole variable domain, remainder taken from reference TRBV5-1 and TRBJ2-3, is KAGVTQTPRYLIKTRGQQVTLSCSPISGHRSVSWYQQTPGQGLQFLFEYFSETQRNKGNFPGRFSGRQFSNSRSEMNVSTLELGDSALYLCARGTTLLSTDTQYFGPGTRLTVL.

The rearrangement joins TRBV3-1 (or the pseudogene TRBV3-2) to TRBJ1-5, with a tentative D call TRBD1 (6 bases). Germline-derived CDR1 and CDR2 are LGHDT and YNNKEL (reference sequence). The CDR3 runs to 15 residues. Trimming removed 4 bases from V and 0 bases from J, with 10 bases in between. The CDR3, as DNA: TGTGCCAGCAGCCTACAGGGAGCTAGCAATCAGCCCCAGCATTTT. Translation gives CASSLQGASNQPQHF.

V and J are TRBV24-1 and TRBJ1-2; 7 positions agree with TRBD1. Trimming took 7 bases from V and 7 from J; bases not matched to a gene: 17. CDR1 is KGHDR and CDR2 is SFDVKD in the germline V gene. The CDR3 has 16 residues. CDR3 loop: CATSGQEDTALVGYTF. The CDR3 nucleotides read TGTGCCACCAGCGGACAGGAAGATACCGCCCTAGTTGGCTACACCTTC.

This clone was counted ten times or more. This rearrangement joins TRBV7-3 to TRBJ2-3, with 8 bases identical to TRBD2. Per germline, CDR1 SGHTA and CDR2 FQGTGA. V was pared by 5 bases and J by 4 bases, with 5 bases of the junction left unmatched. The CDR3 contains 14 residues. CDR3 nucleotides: TGTGCCAGCAGCCCAACGGGGGGGTCAGATACGCAGTATTTT. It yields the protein CASSPTGGSDTQYF.

DNA for the CDR3: TGTGCCAGCAGCCAGGAGTACCTGAACACTGAAGCTTTCTTT. Translated, it gives CASSQEYLNTEAFF. The V and J genes are TRBV3-1 (or the pseudogene TRBV3-2) and TRBJ1-1; no clear D. The CDR3 sequence is 14 residues long. Trimming took 3 bases from V and 0 from J, leaving 8 bases between them. CDR1 is LGHDT and CDR2 is YNNKEL in the germline V gene (reference sequence).

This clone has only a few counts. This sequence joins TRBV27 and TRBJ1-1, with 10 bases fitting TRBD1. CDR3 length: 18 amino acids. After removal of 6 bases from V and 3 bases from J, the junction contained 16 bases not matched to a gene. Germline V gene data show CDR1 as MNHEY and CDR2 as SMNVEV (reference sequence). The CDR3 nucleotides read TGTGCCAGCAGCCCTAAATTGACAGGGGGCTTATTTGACACTGAAGCTTTCTTT. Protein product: CASSPKLTGGLFDTEAFF.

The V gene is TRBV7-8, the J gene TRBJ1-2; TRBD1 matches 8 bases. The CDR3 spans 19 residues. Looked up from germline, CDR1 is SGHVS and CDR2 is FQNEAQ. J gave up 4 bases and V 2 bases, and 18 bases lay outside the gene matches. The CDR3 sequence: CASSLRPSTGAVGIYGYTF. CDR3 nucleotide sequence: TGTGCCAGCAGCTTAAGACCCTCGACAGGGGCCGTCGGTATCTATGGCTACACCTTC.

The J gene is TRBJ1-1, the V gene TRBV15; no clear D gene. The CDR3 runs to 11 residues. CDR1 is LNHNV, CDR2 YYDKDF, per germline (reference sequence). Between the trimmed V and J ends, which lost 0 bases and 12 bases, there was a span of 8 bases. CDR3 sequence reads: CATSRDPLTFF. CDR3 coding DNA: TGTGCCACCAGCAGAGATCCCTTAACTTTCTTT.

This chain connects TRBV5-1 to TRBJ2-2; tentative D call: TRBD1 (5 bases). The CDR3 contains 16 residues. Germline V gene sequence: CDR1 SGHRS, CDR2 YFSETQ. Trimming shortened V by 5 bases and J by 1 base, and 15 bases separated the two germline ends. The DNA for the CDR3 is TGCGCCAGCAGGACACAGGTTGGGATGAACACCGGGGAGCTGTTTTTT. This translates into CASRTQVGMNTGELFF.

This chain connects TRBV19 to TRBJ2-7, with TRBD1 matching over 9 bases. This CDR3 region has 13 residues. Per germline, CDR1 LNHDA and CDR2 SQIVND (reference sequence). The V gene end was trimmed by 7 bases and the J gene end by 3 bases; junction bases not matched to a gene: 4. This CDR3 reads CASTGQGFYEQYF. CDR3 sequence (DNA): TGTGCCAGTACTGGACAGGGGTTCTACGAGCAGTACTTC.

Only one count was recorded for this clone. The CDR3 DNA sequence: TGTGCCAGCAGCTGGCGACGGGACAGGGGGTCCGAGCAGTACTTC. The encoded protein is CASSWRRDRGSEQYF. The rearrangement links TRBV7-8 to TRBJ2-7; 11 bases line up with TRBD1. The CDR3 is 15 amino acids. CDR1 and CDR2 (germline): SGHVS, FQNEAQ. With 4 bases clipped from V and 6 bases from J, the junction kept 8 bases outside the gene matches.